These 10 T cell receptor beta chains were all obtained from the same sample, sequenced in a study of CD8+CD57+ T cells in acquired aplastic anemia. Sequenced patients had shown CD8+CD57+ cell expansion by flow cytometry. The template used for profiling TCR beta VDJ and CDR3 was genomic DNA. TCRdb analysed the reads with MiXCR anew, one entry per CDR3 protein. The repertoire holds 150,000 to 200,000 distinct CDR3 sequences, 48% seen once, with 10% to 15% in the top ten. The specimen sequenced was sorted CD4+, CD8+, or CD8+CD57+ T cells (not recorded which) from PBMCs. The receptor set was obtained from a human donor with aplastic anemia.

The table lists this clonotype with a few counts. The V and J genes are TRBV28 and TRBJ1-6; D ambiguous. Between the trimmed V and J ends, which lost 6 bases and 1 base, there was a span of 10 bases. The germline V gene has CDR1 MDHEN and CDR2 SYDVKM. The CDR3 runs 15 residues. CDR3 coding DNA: TGTGCCAGCAGGGTTAGGTTTTCCTATAATTCACCCCTCCACTTT. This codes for CASRVRFSYNSPLHF. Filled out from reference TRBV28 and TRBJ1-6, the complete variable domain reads DVKVTQSSRYLVKRTGEKVFLECVQDMDHENMFWYRQDPGLGLRLIYFSYDVKMKEKGDIPEGYSVSREKKERFSLILESASTNQTSMYLCASRVRFSYNSPLHFGNGTRLTVT.

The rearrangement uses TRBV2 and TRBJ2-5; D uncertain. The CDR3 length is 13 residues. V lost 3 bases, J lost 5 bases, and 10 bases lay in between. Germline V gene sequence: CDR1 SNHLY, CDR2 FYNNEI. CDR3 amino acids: CASSDVLGETQYF. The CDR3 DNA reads TGTGCCAGCAGTGACGTCCTCGGGGAGACCCAGTACTTC.

Here the CDR3 reads CASSYIESGEQYF. The CDR3 DNA reads TGTGCCAGCAGTTATATAGAATCGGGCGAGCAGTACTTC. The chain employs TRBV6-5 and TRBJ2-7; D unresolved. Germline CDR1 reads MNHEY; CDR2 reads SVGAGI. The CDR3 extends over 13 amino acids. The V and J ends lost 3 bases and 6 bases respectively, with 12 bases between them.

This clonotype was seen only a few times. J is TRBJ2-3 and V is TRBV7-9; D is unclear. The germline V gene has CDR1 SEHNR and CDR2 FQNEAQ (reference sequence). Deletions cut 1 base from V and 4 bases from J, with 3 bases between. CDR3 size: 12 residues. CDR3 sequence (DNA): TGTGCCAGCAGCTTAGGTGCAGATACGCAGTATTTT. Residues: CASSLGADTQYF. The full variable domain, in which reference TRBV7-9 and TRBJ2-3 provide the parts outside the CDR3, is DTGVSQNPRHKITKRGQNVTFRCDPISEHNRLYWYRQTLGQGPEFLTYFQNEAQLEKSRLLSDRFSAERPKGSFSTLEIQRTEQGDSAMYLCASSLGADTQYFGPGTRLTVL.

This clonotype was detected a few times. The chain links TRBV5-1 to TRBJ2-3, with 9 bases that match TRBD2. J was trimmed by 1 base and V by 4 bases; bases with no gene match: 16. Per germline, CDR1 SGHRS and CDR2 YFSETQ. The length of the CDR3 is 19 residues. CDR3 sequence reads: CASSQTGQAASGGTDTQYF. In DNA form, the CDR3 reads TGCGCCAGCAGCCAAACAGGACAGGCTGCTAGCGGGGGCACAGATACGCAGTATTTT.

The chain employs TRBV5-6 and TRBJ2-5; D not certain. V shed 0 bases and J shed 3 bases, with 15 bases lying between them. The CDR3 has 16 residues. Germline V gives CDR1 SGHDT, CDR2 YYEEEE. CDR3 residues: CASSLAGRVGKETQYF. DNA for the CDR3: TGTGCCAGCAGCTTGGCCGGAAGGGTGGGGAAAGAGACCCAGTACTTC.

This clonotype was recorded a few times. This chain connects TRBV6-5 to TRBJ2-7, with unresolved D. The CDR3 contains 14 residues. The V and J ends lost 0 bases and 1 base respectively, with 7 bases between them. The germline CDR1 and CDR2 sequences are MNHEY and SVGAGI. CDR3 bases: TGTGCCAGCAGTTACTCGACGGATTCCTACGAGCAGTACTTC. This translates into CASSYSTDSYEQYF.

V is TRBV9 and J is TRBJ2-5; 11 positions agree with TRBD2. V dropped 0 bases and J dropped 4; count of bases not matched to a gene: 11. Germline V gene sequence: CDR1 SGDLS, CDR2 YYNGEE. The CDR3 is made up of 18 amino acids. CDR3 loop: CASSVGLAGGRGLETQYF. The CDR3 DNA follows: TGTGCCAGCAGCGTAGGGCTAGCGGGGGGCCGAGGGCTAGAGACCCAGTACTTC.

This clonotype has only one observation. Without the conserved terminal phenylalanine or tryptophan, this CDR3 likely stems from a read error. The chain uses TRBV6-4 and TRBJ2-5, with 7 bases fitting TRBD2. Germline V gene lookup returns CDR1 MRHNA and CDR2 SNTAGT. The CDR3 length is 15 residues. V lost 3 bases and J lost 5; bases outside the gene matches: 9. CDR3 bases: TGTGCCAGCAGTGAAAGAAGCGGGGACGTGGAGACCCAGTACCTC. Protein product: CASSERSGDVETQYL.

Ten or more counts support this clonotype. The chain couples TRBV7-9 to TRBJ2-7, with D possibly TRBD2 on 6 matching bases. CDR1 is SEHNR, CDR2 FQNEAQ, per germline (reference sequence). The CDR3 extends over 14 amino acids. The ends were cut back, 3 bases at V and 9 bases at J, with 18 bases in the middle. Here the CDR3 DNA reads TGTGCCAGCAGCTTGGGGGAGCGGGCCTTTGGGCAGTACTTC. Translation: CASSLGERAFGQYF.